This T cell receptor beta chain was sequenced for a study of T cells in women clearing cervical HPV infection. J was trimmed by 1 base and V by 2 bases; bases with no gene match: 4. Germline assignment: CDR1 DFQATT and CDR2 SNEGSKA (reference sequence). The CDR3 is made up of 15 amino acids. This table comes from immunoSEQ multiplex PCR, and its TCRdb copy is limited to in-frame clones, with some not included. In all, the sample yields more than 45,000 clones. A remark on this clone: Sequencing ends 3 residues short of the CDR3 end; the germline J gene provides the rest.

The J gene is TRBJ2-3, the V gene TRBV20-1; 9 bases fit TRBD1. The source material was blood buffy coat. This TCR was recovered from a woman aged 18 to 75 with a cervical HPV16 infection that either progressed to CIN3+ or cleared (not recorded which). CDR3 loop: CSARSGQGRTDTQYF. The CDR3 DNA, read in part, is TGCAGTGCTAGATCGGGACAGGGCCGCACAGATACG.